This entry features one T cell receptor beta chain sequence. As yet, its antigen is unknown. This entry comes from a study of cytomegalovirus exposure and HLA in healthy donors. General study points: Most TCR sequences were rare, but some public TCRs occurred in many donors.

The CDR3 runs to 12 residues. Trimming left V 0 bases short and J 5 bases short, with 6 bases between. Sequenced by immunoSEQ multiplex PCR; TCRdb stores in-frame clones only, minus some. The data show tens of thousands of clones, over 85% seen once. The sequenced sample consisted of PBMCs. This chain joins TRBV5-3 and TRBJ2-7; D unclear. TRBV5-3 is an open reading frame, and its role is uncertain. This receptor was obtained from a woman aged 18-29 years in good health and CMV-seropositive. The CDR3 DNA is TGTGCCAGAAGCTTGGCGTCCCACGAGCAGTACTTC. Protein sequence: CARSLASHEQYF.